The present entry profiles one T cell receptor (beta chain) with its context. Its antigen is currently unknown. Sequencing was performed with immunoSEQ multiplex PCR; in TCRdb, only in-frame clones are kept and a portion is missing. The repertoire has more than 70,000 clones, roughly four fifths of them found once; the top ten carry 2.5% to 3%. This record belongs to a study of T cells in localized non-small cell lung cancer. The CDR3 runs 14 residues. Germline values: CDR1 SEHNR, CDR2 FQNEAQ (reference sequence). V shed 5 bases, J shed 7 bases, and the junction held 6 bases outside the gene matches. The study, taken as a whole, reports: Compared with tumor, uninvolved adjacent lung displayed greater T cell clonality, ranking highest overall. Greater blood T cell density accompanied longer overall survival. In adjacent lung, a median roughly 62 of the top 100 tumor clones were found.

The gene calls are TRBV7-9 and TRBJ2-1, with 9 bases aligning to TRBD2. The sequence was collected from a man aged 40 to 70 with stage I lung adenocarcinoma. The starting material was peripheral blood, obtained before any cancer treatment. The CDR3 DNA is TGTGCCAGCAGCCCAGTGGCGGGGGGGAATGAGCAGTTCTTC. Amino acids: CASSPVAGGNEQFF.